This T cell receptor beta chain comes out of a study of T-cell reconstitution after alpha-beta-depleted transplantation in children (dated by TCRdb to between 2015 and 2016). Describing the broader study: The study quantitatively tracked T-cell immune reconstitution after TCRalphabeta/CD19-depleted allogeneic hematopoietic cell transplantation in children using TCR repertoire profiling.

According to the study, the label for this sample's treatment or condition signals: allogeneic hematopoietic cell transplantation with graft depleted of TCRalphabeta T cells and CD19 B cells. The transplant recipients were children given TCRalphabeta/CD19-depleted allogeneic hematopoietic cell grafts. Library method: PCR. These reads were obtained on an Illumina HiSeq 2500. TCR library preparation used molecular barcoding, with unique molecular identifiers applied to normalize quantification of the TCRbeta repertoire. TCRdb cleaned the public reads at Q25 with fastp, built clones with MiXCR and kept in-frame beta chains. One record per CDR3 amino acid sequence lists the most common genes and DNA. Counted in this sample were 600,000 to 700,000 distinct CDR3 sequences; about an eighth of them appeared once. The leading ten clones occupy about 0.77% of the sample. In its sample, this clonotype was seen many times. This receptor's antigen is unknown. Base qualities are not recorded, but no much larger clone differs from it by a single base.

What the work shows at the level of the full study, not this receptor alone: In some patients, the high TCRbeta diversity seen at day 60 was put down to recipient T cells and intrathymic progenitors that had survived conditioning. The frequencies of hyperexpanded clones fell over the following months, and after one year, T-cell counts and TCRbeta diversity were mostly attributed to newly produced T cells. Apparently early alphabetaT-cell count recovery about two months after transplant reportedly relied on only several hundred rapidly expanded clones derived from non-depleted graft cells.

Taken from cysteine to phenylalanine, the CDR3 has 16 residues. The entry retains the CDR3 DNA only, 48 bases that are in frame from base 1. CDR1 and CDR2, per the germline V gene, are SGHRS and YFSETQ. V loses 0 bases of germline sequence and J loses 3 bases, and the interval between the two ends is 13 bases. The origin of this receptor is a girl aged 2-10 years with congenital amegakaryocytic thrombocytopenia, due to receive a stem cell transplant. The chain employs TRBV5-1 and TRBJ2-1; the D gene remains uncertain. Here the sequenced sample was PBMCs, taken before TCRalphabeta/CD19-depleted stem cell transplant. The nucleotide sequence is given as TGCGCCAGCAGCTTGGCCGGGCGAAACAGCTACAATGAGCAGTTCTTC. It encodes CASSLAGRNSYNEQFF.